These 17 T cell receptor beta chains were all obtained from the same sample, sequenced in a study of blood T cell repertoires in COVID-19. The repertoire was sequenced with immunoSEQ multiplex PCR; TCRdb's copy has only in-frame clones and lacks some. This table has some 300,000 clones, roughly 86% appearing once. The sample taken for sequencing was peripheral blood. The receptors were sampled from a woman in her 30s with COVID-19, enrolled during active disease.

V and J are TRBV7-9 and TRBJ1-1; 11 bases fit TRBD1. The J segment lost 4 bases and the V segment lost 1 base, leaving 8 bases of the junction unmatched. There are 17 residues in the CDR3. Germline CDR1 is SEHNR and CDR2 is FQNEAQ (reference sequence). This CDR3 reads CASSLVGTGGSSTEAFF. CDR3 coding DNA: TGTGCCAGCAGCTTAGTAGGGACAGGGGGATCGTCCACTGAAGCTTTCTTT.

The V call is TRBV7-2, the J call TRBJ1-1; D remains unclear. The germline V and J ends were trimmed by 6 bases and 1 base, with 9 bases remaining between them. Per the germline V gene, CDR1 is SGHTA and CDR2 is FQGNSA. This CDR3 is built from 13 residues. The CDR3 spells CASSPGRNTEAFF. The CDR3 nucleotides are TGTGCCAGCAGTCCGGGGAGGAACACTGAAGCTTTCTTT.

V gene TRBV6-5 combines with J gene TRBJ1-2, with a weak D call TRBD1 (5 bases). V gave up 2 bases and J gave up 0 bases, with 10 bases separating them. The CDR3 is 15 amino acids. Germline CDR1 and CDR2: MNHEY and SVGAGI. CDR3 sequence: CASSYDRLANYGYTF. The CDR3 DNA reads TGTGCCAGCAGTTACGACAGACTAGCTAACTATGGCTACACCTTC.

J is TRBJ1-5 and V is TRBV19; TRBD1 matches 9 bases. The CDR3 is made up of 17 amino acids. V lost 4 bases and J lost 0; bases outside the gene matches: 7. CDR1 and CDR2 from the germline V gene are LNHDA and SQIVND (reference sequence). As DNA, the CDR3 is TGTGCCAGTAGTACATGGACAGGGGCTCATAGCAATCAGCCCCAGCATTTT. Residues: CASSTWTGAHSNQPQHF.

Regarding this clone: Other DNA sequences in this specimen translate into the identical CDR3. V and J are TRBV12-3 or TRBV12-4 and TRBJ1-5, with 9 bases identical to TRBD1. This CDR3 has 13 residues. V lost 5 bases and J lost 4; bases outside the gene matches: 0. The CDR3 nucleotides are TGTGCCAGCAGTGGACAGGGGAATCAGCCCCAGCATTTT. It translates to CASSGQGNQPQHF.

This chain connects TRBV5-6 to TRBJ1-5, with a possible D match to TRBD1 (6 bases). V dropped 4 bases and J dropped 5 bases, with 13 bases sitting between them. CDR1 SGHDT and CDR2 YYEEEE come from the germline V gene. The CDR3 runs 14 residues. Written as DNA, the CDR3 is TGTGCCAGCAGCCGCCGCGGGGGCCATCAGCCCCAGCATTTT. Translation gives CASSRRGGHQPQHF.

V usage is TRBV27 and J usage is TRBJ1-1; the D gene is possibly TRBD1 (5 bases). This CDR3 contains 13 residues. V lost 3 bases and J 6 bases, leaving 11 bases between the germline ends. The germline gives CDR1 MNHEY, CDR2 SMNVEV (reference sequence). DNA of the CDR3: TGTGCCAGCAGTTTCGGGGGACGATCTGAAGCTTTCTTT. It translates to CASSFGGRSEAFF.

The chain employs TRBV28 and TRBJ1-1; tentative D call: TRBD1 (5 bases). CDR1 and CDR2 (germline): MDHEN, SYDVKM. The CDR3 has 14 residues. Trimming took 3 bases from V and 0 from J, leaving 8 bases between them. The CDR3 spells CASSFRQLNTEAFF. The CDR3 nucleotides are TGTGCCAGCAGTTTCCGACAGCTGAACACTGAAGCTTTCTTT.

The CDR3 nucleotides read TGTGCCAGCAGCTTGGCCGCGGGGCGAGGCACTGAAGCTTTCTTT. This sequence encodes CASSLAAGRGTEAFF. The rearrangement links TRBV5-6 to TRBJ1-1, with TRBD1 as a possible D gene (5 bases). Germline values: CDR1 SGHDT, CDR2 YYEEEE. The ends were cut back, 0 bases at V and 4 bases at J, with 13 bases in the middle. The CDR3 totals 15 residues.

The gene calls are TRBV30 and TRBJ1-3, with D unresolved. There are 14 residues in the CDR3. The germline V gene has CDR1 GTSNPN and CDR2 SVGIG (reference sequence). V was pared by 6 bases and J by 0 bases, with 12 bases between. CDR3 bases: TGTGCCTGCCGGAAACAGACCTCTGGAAACACCATATATTTT. This translates into CACRKQTSGNTIYF. Full variable domain (missing parts from reference TRBV30 and TRBJ1-3): SQTIHQWPATLVQPVGSPLSLECTVEGTSNPNLYWYRQAAGRGLQLLFYSVGIGQISSEVPQNLSASRPQDRQFILSSKKLLLSDSGFYLCACRKQTSGNTIYFGEGSWLTVV.

The chain is built from TRBV7-9 and TRBJ1-6, with D unclear. From germline, CDR1 is SEHNR and CDR2 FQNEAQ (reference sequence). Trimming shortened V by 1 base and J by 8 bases, and 12 bases separated the two germline ends. The CDR3 is 15 residues long. In nucleotides, the CDR3 is TGTGCCAGCAGCTTAGTAGCCAGCCCCTATTCACCCCTCCACTTT. Encoded protein: CASSLVASPYSPLHF.

This clone has just one count. The genes are TRBV6-5 and TRBJ2-1; 11 bases are shared with TRBD2. The CDR3 covers 15 residues. Germline CDR1 reads MNHEY; CDR2 reads SVGAGI. With V trimmed by 4 bases and J by 4 bases, 3 bases remained unmatched. CDR3 region: CASSSLAGVYNEQFF. The CDR3 DNA sequence: TGTGCCAGCAGTTCACTAGCGGGGGTATACAATGAGCAGTTCTTC.

V is TRBV4-1 and J is TRBJ1-4, with 9 positions matching TRBD1. CDR1 and CDR2 from the germline V gene are MGHRA and YSYEKL. Losses at the gene ends were 4 bases for V and 8 bases for J; bases not matched to a gene: 5. CDR3 length: 14 residues. CDR3 region: CASSPGQGNEKLFF. The CDR3 DNA reads TGCGCCAGCAGCCCGGGACAGGGCAACGAAAAACTGTTTTTT.

This chain joins TRBV15 and TRBJ2-3; 8 positions match TRBD2. After removal of 7 bases from V and 0 bases from J, the junction contained 6 bases not matched to a gene. The germline V gene encodes CDR1 LNHNV and CDR2 YYDKDF (reference sequence). The CDR3 spans 15 residues. The DNA for the CDR3 is TGTGCCACCACCGACCGGGGGGGTAGCACAGATACGCAGTATTTT. Its protein is CATTDRGGSTDTQYF.

The chain carries TRBV4-1 and TRBJ2-7; D is perhaps TRBD2 (6 bases). Germline V lookup: CDR1 MGHRA, CDR2 YSYEKL. The CDR3 is 16 residues long. V was pared by 0 bases and J by 4 bases, with 16 bases between. CDR3 residues: CASSQDSGQGYYEQYF. CDR3 coding DNA: TGCGCCAGCAGCCAAGATAGCGGCCAGGGTTATTACGAGCAGTACTTC.

The chain couples TRBV19 to TRBJ2-2; D is possibly TRBD1 (6 bases). The CDR3 extends over 17 amino acids. Per the germline V gene, CDR1 is LNHDA and CDR2 is SQIVND (reference sequence). The ends were cut back, 1 base at V and 5 bases at J, with 17 bases in the middle. The CDR3 bases are TGTGCCAGTAGTATAGGAGGGGGACATCTCGTGACCGGGGAGCTGTTTTTT. Amino acid sequence: CASSIGGGHLVTGELFF.

The chain employs TRBV5-1 and TRBJ2-5; TRBD2 aligns across 9 bases. The junction had 9 bases not matched to a gene; V was cut back by 4 bases and J by 5 bases. The germline V gene has CDR1 SGHRS and CDR2 YFSETQ. This CDR3 is 15 amino acids long. The CDR3 bases are TGCGCCAGCAGCCCCCGTGCGGGGGGGCTGGAGACCCAGTACTTC. Protein sequence: CASSPRAGGLETQYF. Combining the CDR3 with reference TRBV5-1 and TRBJ2-5 gives the whole variable domain KAGVTQTPRYLIKTRGQQVTLSCSPISGHRSVSWYQQTPGQGLQFLFEYFSETQRNKGNFPGRFSGRQFSNSRSEMNVSTLELGDSALYLCASSPRAGGLETQYFGPGTRLLVL.